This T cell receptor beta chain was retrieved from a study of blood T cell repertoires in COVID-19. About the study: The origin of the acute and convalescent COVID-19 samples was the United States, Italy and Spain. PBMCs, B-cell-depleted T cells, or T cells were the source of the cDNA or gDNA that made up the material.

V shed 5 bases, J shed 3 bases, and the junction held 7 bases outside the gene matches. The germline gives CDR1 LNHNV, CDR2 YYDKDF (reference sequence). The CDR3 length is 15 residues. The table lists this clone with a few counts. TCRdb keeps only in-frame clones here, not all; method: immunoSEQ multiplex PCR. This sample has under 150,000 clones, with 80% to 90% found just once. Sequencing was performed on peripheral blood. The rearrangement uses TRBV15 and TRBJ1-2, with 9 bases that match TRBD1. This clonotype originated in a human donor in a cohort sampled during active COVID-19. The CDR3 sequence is CATSRAGQGDYGYTF. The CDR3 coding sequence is TGTGCCACCAGCCGAGCGGGACAGGGAGACTATGGCTACACCTTC.